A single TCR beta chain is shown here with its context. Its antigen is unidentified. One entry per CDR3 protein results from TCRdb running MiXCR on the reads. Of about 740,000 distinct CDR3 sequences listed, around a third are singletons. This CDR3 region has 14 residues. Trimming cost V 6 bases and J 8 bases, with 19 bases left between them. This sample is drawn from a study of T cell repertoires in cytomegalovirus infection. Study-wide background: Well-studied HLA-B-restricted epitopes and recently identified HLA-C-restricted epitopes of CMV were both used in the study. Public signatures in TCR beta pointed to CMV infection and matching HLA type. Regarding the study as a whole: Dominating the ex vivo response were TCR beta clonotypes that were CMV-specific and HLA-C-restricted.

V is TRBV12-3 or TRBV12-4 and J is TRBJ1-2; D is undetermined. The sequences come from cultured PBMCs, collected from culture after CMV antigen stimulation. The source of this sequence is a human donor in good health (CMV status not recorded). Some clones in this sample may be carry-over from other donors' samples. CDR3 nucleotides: TGTGCCAGCAGACTCGCCCTGGGGATTCTCGGCTACACCTTC. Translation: CASRLALGILGYTF.